This record covers a single T cell receptor beta chain. The antigen remains unidentified. TCRdb's copy holds only in-frame clones and misses some; the assay was immunoSEQ multiplex PCR. The data hold 95,000 to 150,000 clones, with about four fifths observed a single time. These data come from a study of radiation and T cells in renal cell carcinoma. Study-level information: Nephrectomy followed 15 Gy stereotactic body radiation by 4 weeks.

Whole-study findings and limits: Top tumor clonotypes rose in blood 2 weeks post-radiation, then contracted.

Specified time point: blood 2 weeks post-SBRT. The treatment denotes: 15 Gy SBRT to primary tumor, nephrectomy 4 weeks later. After SBRT, blood was collected at 2 and 4 weeks, plus baseline. The tumor was a clear cell renal cell carcinoma. The CDR3 has 15 amino acids. With 4 bases clipped from V and 4 bases from J, the junction kept 4 bases outside the gene matches. Germline CDR1 and CDR2: SGHRS and YFSETQ. V is TRBV5-1 and J is TRBJ2-6; 8 bases agree with TRBD1. The sequence was obtained from a man aged 50 to 59 with renal cell carcinoma. This specimen consisted of blood, obtained from a patient whose treatment included radiotherapy and nephrectomy. CDR3 residues: CASSMTGEGANVLTF. The CDR3, as DNA: TGCGCCAGCAGCATGACAGGGGAGGGGGCCAACGTCCTGACTTTC.